This TCR beta chain was captured in a study of human T cells and chemical hapten exposure. Study-level findings and limits: TCRs exceeding a frequency of 1 in 1000 stayed unchanged under DPC sensitization.

Original methodology: Samples contained a median of roughly 96,000 TCRs, with a range of roughly 20,000 to 690,600. TCRdb re-analysed the RACE reads in MiXCR, keeping a single row per CDR3 protein. The V and J calls, along with clone size, are taken from TCRdb and not from the paper's own processing. The data hold about 28,000 distinct CDR3 sequences, with 6% to 7.5% observed a single time. Time point denoted: healthy volunteer bleed at 2 weeks. The template was total RNA from unfractionated whole blood. A note on this clonotype: Its antigen is undetermined.

CDR3 length: 17 amino acids. V trimming: 4 bases; J trimming: 1 base; junction bases outside the gene matches: 7. The germline gives CDR1 SGHTA, CDR2 FQGNSA. Sequencing used whole blood. The chain couples TRBV7-2 to TRBJ2-3; 11 bases agree with TRBD2. This receptor was taken from a human donor in good health. Some clones in this sample may be carry-over from other donors' samples. CDR3 amino acids: CASSYLGLAGGTDTQYF. CDR3 in DNA: TGTGCCAGCAGCTATCTAGGACTAGCGGGTGGCACAGATACGCAGTATTTT.